This T cell receptor (beta chain) was documented in a study of regulatory T cells in long-lasting Graves disease. Time point of the sample: newly diagnosed GD, antithyroid drugs for less than 3 months. Extracted RNA from PBMCs served as the source of the TCR library. Ten or more counts support this clonotype. The antigen remains undetermined. The CDR3 loop spans 15 amino acids. The V and J ends lost 9 bases and 1 base, in that order; junction bases with no gene match: 10. The germline V gene encodes CDR1 MDHEN and CDR2 SYDVKM. Overall study results and limits: Only a small sample size was used, which may have cut accuracy. TRBV28, TRBJ1-2 and TRBJ2-5 emerged as the favored segments in persistent disease. Researchers examined only peripheral blood and not thyroid tissue.

Arm-PCR with iRepertoire HTBI primers amplified the CDR3 regions for these TCR beta libraries. MiXCR, run by TCRdb on the multiplex PCR reads, gives a single entry per CDR3 protein. The sample yields approximately 230,000 distinct CDR3 sequences, around 19% seen once. This receptor was identified in a female donor with Graves disease. The sample consisted of peripheral blood mononuclear cells (PBMCs), taken at new diagnosis, from a patient treated with antithyroid drugs. The V gene is TRBV28, the J gene TRBJ2-5; TRBD1 matches at 8 bases. CDR3 residues: CASSDRGDPQETQYF. In DNA, the CDR3 is TGTGCCAGTTCAGACAGGGGCGACCCCCAAGAGACCCAGTACTTC.